The clone carrying this T cell receptor beta chain has at least ten counts. The data were obtained in a study of neurological immune-mediated disorders. A single record per CDR3 protein comes from TCRdb applying MiXCR to the 5' RACE reads. The table lists tens of thousands of distinct CDR3 sequences, roughly 8.3% of them singletons. Trimming left V 6 bases short and J 2 bases short, with 7 bases between. From germline, CDR1 is SQVTM and CDR2 ANQGSEA. The CDR3 consists of 11 residues. Time point here: longitudinal time-point 3. The chain uses TRBV29-1 and TRBJ1-1; D is undetermined. This TCR was recovered from a woman in her thirties or forties in good health. The source material was PBMCs. CDR3 DNA: TGCAGCGTCGAGGACAACACTGAAGCTTTCTTT. Translating gives CSVEDNTEAFF.